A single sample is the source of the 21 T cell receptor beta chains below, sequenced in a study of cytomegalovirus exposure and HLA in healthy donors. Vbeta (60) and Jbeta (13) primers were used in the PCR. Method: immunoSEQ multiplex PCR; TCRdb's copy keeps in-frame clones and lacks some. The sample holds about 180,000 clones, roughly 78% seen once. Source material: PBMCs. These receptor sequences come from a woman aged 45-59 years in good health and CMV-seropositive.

CDR3 loop: CASSDKVDSQQYF. The CDR3 bases are TGTGCCAGCAGTGACAAGGTCGACAGCCAGCAGTATTTT. V is TRBV6-4 and J is TRBJ2-3; possibly TRBD1 for D (5 bases). The germline gives CDR1 MRHNA, CDR2 SNTAGT. Trimming left V 2 bases short and J 11 bases short, with 14 bases between. CDR3 length: 13 amino acids.

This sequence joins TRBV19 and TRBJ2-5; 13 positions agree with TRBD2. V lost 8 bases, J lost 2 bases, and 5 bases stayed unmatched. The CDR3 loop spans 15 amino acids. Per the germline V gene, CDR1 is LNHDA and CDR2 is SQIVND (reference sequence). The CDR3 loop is CASAVLAGGQETQYF. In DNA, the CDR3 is TGTGCCAGTGCCGTACTAGCGGGGGGGCAAGAGACCCAGTACTTC.

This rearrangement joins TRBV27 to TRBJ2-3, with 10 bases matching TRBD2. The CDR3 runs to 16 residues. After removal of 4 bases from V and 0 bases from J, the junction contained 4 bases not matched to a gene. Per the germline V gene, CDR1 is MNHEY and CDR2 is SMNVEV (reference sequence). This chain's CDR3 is CASSYLAGASTDTQYF. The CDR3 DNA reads TGTGCCAGCAGTTACCTAGCGGGGGCTAGCACAGATACGCAGTATTTT.

CDR3 DNA: TGTGCCAGCAGCTTCGGTGTGGACAGACGCAATCAGCCCCAGCATTTT. Its translation is CASSFGVDRRNQPQHF. The chain joins TRBV7-2 to TRBJ1-5; possible D gene TRBD1, 6 bases. CDR1 and CDR2 from the germline V gene are SGHTA and FQGNSA. V lost 3 bases and J lost 2, with 14 bases in between. This CDR3 contains 16 residues.

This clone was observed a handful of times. This CDR3 reads CASSFGTSGVTGELFF. As DNA, the CDR3 is TGTGCCAGCAGCTTCGGGACTAGCGGAGTCACCGGGGAGCTGTTTTTT. This chain links TRBV7-6 with TRBJ2-2; 11 nucleotides line up with TRBD2. The CDR3 sequence is 16 residues long. The V and J ends lost 3 bases and 4 bases, in that order; junction bases with no gene match: 4. Germline V gene lookup returns CDR1 SGHVS and CDR2 FNYEAQ.

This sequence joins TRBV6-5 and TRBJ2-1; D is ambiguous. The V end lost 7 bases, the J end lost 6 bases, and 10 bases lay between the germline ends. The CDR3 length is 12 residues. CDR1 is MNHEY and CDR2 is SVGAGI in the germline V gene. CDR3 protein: CASTGSVNEQFF. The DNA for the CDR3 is TGTGCCAGCACAGGATCCGTCAATGAGCAGTTCTTC.

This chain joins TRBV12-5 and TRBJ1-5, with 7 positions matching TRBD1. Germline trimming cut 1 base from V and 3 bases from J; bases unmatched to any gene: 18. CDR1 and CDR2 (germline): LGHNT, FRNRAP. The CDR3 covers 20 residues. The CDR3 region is CASGLAPTGVKQGLNQPQHF. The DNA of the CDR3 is TGTGCTAGTGGTTTGGCACCCACAGGAGTTAAACAGGGGCTCAATCAGCCCCAGCATTTT.

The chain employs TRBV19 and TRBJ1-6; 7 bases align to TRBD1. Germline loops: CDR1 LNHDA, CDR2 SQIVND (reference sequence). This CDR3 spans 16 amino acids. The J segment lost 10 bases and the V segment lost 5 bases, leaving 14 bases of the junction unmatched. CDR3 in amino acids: CASSFSTRGVRSPLHF. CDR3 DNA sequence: TGTGCCAGTAGTTTTTCAACCAGGGGGGTTAGGTCACCCCTCCACTTT.

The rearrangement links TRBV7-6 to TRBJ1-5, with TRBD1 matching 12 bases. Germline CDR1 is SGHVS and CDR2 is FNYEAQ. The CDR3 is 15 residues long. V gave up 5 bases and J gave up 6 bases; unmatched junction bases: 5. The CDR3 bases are TGTGCCAGCAGCACCGGGACAGGGGGCGTTCAGCCCCAGCATTTT. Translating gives CASSTGTGGVQPQHF.

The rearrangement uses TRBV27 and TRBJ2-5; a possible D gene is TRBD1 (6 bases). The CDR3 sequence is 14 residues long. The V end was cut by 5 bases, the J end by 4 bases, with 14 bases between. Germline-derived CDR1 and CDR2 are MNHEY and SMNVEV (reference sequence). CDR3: CASSPTGFGETQYF. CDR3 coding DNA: TGTGCCAGCAGTCCGACAGGTTTCGGAGAGACCCAGTACTTC.

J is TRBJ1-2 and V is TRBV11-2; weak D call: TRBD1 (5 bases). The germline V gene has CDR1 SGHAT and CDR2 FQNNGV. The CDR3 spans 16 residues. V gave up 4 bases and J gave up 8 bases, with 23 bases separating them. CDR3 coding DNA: TGTGCCAGCAGCTCTATTAGGTTCCAGGGAGGAAAAGGCTACACCTTC. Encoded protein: CASSSIRFQGGKGYTF.

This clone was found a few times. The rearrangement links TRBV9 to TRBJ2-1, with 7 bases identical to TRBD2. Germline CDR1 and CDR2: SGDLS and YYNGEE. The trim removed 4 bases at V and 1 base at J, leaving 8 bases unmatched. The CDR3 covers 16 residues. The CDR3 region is CASSPRTSWSYNEQFF. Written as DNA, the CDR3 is TGTGCCAGCAGCCCGAGGACTAGTTGGTCCTACAATGAGCAGTTCTTC. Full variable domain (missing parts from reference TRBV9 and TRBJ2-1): DSGVTQTPKHLITATGQRVTLRCSPRSGDLSVYWYQQSLDQGLQFLIQYYNGEERAKGNILERFSAQQFPDLHSELNLSSLELGDSALYFCASSPRTSWSYNEQFFGPGTRLTVL.

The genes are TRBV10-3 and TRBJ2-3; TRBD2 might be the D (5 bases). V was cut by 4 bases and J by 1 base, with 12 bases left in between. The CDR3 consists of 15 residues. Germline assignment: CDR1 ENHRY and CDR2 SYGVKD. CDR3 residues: CAISGSSIGTDTQYF. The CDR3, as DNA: TGTGCCATCAGTGGGTCTAGCATAGGCACAGATACGCAGTATTTT.

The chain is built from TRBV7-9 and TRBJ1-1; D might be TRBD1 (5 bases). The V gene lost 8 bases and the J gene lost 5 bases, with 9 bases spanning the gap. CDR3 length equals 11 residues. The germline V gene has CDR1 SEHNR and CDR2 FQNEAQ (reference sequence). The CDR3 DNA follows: TGTGCCAGCGGAAAGGGGACTGAAGCTTTCTTT. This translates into CASGKGTEAFF. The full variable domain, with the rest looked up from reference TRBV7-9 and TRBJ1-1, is DTGVSQNPRHKITKRGQNVTFRCDPISEHNRLYWYRQTLGQGPEFLTYFQNEAQLEKSRLLSDRFSAERPKGSFSTLEIQRTEQGDSAMYLCASGKGTEAFFGQGTRLTVV.

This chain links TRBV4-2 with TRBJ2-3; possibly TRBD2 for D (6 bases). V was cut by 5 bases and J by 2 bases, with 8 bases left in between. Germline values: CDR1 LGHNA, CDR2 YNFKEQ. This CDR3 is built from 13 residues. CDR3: CASSAGPTDTQYF. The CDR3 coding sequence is TGTGCCAGCAGCGCGGGGCCCACAGATACGCAGTATTTT.

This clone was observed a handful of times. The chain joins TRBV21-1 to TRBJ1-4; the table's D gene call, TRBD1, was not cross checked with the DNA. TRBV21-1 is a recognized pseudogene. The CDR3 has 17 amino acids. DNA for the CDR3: TGTGCCAGCAGCAAATACGCAGGGGGCAGGCCTAATGAAAAACTGTTTTTT. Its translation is CASSKYAGGRPNEKLFF.

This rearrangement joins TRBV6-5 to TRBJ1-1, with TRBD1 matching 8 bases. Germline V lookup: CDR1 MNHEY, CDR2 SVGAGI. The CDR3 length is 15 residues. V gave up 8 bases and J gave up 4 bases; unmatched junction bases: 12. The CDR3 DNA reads TGTGCCAGCCGATTCAGGGGGCACAGGGGCACTGAAGCTTTCTTT. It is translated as CASRFRGHRGTEAFF.

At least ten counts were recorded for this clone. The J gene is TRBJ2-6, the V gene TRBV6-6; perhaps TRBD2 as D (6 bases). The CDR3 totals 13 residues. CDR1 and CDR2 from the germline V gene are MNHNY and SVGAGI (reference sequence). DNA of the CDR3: TGTGCGACTAGTATCCCTGGGGCCAACGTCCTGACTTTC. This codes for CATSIPGANVLTF.

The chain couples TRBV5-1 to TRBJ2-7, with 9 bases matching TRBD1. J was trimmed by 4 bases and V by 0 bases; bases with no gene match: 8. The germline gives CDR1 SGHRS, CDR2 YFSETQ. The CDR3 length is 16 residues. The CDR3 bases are TGCGCCAGCAGCTTGGCTGCCGGGACAGGGCGGTACGAGCAGTACTTC. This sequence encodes CASSLAAGTGRYEQYF.

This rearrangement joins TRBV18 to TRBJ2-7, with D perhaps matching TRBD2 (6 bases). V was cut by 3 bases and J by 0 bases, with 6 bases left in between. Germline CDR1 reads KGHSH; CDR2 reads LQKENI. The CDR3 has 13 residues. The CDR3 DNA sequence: TGTGCCAGCTCACCGGGACTCTCCTACGAGCAGTACTTC. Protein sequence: CASSPGLSYEQYF.

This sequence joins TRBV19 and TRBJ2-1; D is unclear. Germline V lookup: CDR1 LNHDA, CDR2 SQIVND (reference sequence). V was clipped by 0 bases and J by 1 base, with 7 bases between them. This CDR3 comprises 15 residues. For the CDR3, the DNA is TGTGCCAGTAGTATAGAGGGCAGTTCCTACAATGAGCAGTTCTTC. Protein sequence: CASSIEGSSYNEQFF.